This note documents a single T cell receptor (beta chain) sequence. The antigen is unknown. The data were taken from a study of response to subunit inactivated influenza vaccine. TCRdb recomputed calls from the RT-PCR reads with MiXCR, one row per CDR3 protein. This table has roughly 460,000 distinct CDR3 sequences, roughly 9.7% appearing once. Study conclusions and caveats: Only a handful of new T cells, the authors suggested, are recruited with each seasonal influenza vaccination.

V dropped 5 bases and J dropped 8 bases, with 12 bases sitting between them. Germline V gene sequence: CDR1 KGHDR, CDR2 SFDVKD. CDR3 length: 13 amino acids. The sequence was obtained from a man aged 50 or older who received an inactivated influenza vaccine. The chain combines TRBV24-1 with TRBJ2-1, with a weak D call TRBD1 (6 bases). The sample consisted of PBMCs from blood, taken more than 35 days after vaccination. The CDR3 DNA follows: TGTGCCACCAGTGTCAAGGGGGTGGATGAGCAGTTCTTC. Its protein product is CATSVKGVDEQFF.